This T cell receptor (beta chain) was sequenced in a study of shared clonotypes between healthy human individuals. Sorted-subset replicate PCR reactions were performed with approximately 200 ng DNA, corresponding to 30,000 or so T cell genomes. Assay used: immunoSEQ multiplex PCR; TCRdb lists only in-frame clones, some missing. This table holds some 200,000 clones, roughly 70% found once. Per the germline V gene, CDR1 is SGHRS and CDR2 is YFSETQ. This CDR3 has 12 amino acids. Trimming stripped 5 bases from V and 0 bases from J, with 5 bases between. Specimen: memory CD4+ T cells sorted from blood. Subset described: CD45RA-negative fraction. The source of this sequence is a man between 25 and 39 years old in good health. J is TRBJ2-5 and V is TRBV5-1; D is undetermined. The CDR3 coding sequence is TGCGCCAGCAGGAGCAACCAAGAGACCCAGTACTTC. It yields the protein CASRSNQETQYF.